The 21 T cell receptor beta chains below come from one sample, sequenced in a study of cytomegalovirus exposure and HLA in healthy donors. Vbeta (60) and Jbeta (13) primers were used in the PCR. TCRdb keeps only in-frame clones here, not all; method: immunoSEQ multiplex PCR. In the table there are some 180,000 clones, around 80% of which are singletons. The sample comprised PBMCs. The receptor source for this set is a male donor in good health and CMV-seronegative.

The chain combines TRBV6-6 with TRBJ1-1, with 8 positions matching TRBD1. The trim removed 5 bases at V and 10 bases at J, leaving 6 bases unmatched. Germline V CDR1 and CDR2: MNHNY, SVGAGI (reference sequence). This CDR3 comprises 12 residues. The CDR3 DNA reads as TGTGCCAGCAGTAAACACAGGGGGGCAGCTTTCTTT. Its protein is CASSKHRGAAFF.

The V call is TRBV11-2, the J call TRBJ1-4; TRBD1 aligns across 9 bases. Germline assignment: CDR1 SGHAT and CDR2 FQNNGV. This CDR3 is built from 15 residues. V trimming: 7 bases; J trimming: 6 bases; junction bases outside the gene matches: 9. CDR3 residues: CASTISTGGYEKLFF. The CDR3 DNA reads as TGTGCCAGCACCATATCGACAGGGGGATATGAAAAACTGTTTTTT. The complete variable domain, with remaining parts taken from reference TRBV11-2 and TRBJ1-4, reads EAGVAQSPRYKIIEKRQSVAFWCNPISGHATLYWYQQILGQGPKLLIQFQNNGVVDDSQLPKDRFSAERLKGVDSTLKIQPAKLEDSAVYLCASTISTGGYEKLFFGSGTQLSVL.

DNA of the CDR3: TGTGCCAGTAGTATATGGGGAGTTCCAGGAGGCTACACCTTC. It yields the protein CASSIWGVPGGYTF. J is TRBJ1-2 and V is TRBV19; D is unresolved. V lost 2 bases and J lost 8, with 15 bases in between. This CDR3 is built from 14 residues. Germline V gives CDR1 LNHDA, CDR2 SQIVND (reference sequence).

The CDR3 coding sequence is TGCGCCAGCAGCTTATATGGACAGCCCAGGACTGAAGCTTTCTTT. Encoded protein: CASSLYGQPRTEAFF. The chain carries TRBV5-1 and TRBJ1-1; D is perhaps TRBD1 (6 bases). Per germline, CDR1 SGHRS and CDR2 YFSETQ. CDR3 length: 15 residues. With 2 bases removed from V and 5 bases from J, the gap between germline ends came to 16 bases.

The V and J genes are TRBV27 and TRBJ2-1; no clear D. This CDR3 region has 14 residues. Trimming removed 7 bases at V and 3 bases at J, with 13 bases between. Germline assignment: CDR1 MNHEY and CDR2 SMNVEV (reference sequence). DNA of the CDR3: TGTGCCAGCATGAGCCGAGCAAACTACAATGAGCAGTTCTTC. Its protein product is CASMSRANYNEQFF.

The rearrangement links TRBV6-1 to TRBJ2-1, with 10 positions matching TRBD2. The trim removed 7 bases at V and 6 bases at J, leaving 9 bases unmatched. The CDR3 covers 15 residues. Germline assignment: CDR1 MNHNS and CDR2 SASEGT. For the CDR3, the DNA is TGTGCCAGCAATCCTCTAGCGGGGGCGTCCAATGAGCAGTTCTTC. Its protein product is CASNPLAGASNEQFF.

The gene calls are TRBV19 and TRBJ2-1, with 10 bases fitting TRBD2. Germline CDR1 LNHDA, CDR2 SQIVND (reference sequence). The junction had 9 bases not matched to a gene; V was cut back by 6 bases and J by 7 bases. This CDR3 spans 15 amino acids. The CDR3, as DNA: TGTGCCAGTAGCCGAGGACTAGCGGCGGGTAATGAGCAGTTCTTC. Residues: CASSRGLAAGNEQFF.

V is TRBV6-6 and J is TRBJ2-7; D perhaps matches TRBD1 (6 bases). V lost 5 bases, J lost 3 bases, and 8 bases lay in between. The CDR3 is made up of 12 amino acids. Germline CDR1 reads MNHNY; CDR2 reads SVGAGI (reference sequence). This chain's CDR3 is CASSPGVYEQYF. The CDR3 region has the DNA TGTGCCAGCAGTCCAGGGGTCTACGAGCAGTACTTC.

CDR3 coding DNA: TGTGCCTGGAGTCCGACGGGCCCCGGAGGAGAAAAACTGTTTTTT. Protein product: CAWSPTGPGGEKLFF. The chain employs TRBV30 and TRBJ1-4; D uncertain. The V end was cut by 2 bases, the J end by 8 bases, with 18 bases between. This CDR3 region has 15 residues. Germline assignment: CDR1 GTSNPN and CDR2 SVGIG (reference sequence). The full variable domain, rest sourced from reference TRBV30 and TRBJ1-4, is SQTIHQWPATLVQPVGSPLSLECTVEGTSNPNLYWYRQAAGRGLQLLFYSVGIGQISSEVPQNLSASRPQDRQFILSSKKLLLSDSGFYLCAWSPTGPGGEKLFFGSGTQLSVL.

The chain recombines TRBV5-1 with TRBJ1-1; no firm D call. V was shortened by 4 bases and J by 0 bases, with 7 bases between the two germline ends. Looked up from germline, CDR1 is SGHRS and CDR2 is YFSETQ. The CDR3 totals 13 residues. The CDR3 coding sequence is TGCGCCAGCAGCGGGCGCCTGAACACTGAAGCTTTCTTT. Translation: CASSGRLNTEAFF.

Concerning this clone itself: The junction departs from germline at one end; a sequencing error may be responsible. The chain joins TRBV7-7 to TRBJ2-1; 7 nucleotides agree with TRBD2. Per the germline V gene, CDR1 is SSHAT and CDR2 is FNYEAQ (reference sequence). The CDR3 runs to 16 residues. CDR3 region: CASSLGWGPGGNEQFF. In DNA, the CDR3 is TGTGCTAGCAGCTTAGGGTGGGGACCGGGGGGCAATGAGCAGTTCTTC.

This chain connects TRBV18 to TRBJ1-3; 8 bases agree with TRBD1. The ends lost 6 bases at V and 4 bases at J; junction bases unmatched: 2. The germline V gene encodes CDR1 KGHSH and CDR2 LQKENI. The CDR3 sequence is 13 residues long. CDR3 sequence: CASSRTGGNTIYF. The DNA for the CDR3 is TGTGCCAGCTCTCGGACAGGGGGAAACACCATATATTTT.

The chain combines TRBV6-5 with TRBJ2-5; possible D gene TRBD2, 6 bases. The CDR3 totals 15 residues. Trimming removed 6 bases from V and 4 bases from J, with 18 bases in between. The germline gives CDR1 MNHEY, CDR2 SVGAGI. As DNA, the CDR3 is TGTGCCAGCAGCCGGGACTTCGGAACGGGAGAGACCCAGTACTTC. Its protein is CASSRDFGTGETQYF.

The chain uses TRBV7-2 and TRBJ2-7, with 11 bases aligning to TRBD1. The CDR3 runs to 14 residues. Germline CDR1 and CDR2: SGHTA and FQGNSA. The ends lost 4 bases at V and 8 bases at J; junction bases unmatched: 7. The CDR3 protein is CASSSPGQGAQQYF. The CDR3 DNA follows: TGTGCCAGCAGCTCCCCCGGACAGGGGGCTCAGCAGTACTTC. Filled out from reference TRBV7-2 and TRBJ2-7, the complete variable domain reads GAGVSQSPSNKVTEKGKDVELRCDPISGHTALYWYRQSLGQGLEFLIYFQGNSAPDKSGLPSDRFSAERTGGSVSTLTIQRTQQEDSAVYLCASSSPGQGAQQYFGPGTRLTVT.

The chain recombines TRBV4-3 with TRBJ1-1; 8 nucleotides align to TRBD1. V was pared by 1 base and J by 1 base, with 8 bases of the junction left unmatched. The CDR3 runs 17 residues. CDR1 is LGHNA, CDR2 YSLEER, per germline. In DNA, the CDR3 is TGCGCCAGCAGCCAAGTACGACAGGGGCTCCAGAACACTGAAGCTTTCTTT. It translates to CASSQVRQGLQNTEAFF.

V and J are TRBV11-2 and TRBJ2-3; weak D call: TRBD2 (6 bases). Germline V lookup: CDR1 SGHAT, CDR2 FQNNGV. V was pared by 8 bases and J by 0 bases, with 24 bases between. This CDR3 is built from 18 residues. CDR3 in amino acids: CASAILGSGRSSTDTQYF. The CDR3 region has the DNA TGTGCCAGCGCTATCCTCGGGAGTGGCCGATCTAGCACAGATACGCAGTATTTT.

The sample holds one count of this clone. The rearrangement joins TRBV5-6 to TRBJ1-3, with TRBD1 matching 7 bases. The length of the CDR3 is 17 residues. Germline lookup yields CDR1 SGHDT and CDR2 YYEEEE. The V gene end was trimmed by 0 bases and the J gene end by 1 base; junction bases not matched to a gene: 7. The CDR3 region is CASSLVGQGVSGNTIYF. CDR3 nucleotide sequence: TGTGCCAGCAGCTTGGTGGGTCAGGGGGTATCTGGAAACACCATATATTTT.

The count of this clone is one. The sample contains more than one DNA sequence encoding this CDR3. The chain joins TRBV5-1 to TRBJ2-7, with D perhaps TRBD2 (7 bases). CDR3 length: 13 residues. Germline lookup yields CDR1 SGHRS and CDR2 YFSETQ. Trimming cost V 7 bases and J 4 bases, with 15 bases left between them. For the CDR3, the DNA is TGCGCCAGCCGATCGGGGGGCGCGTACGAGCAGTACTTC. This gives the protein CASRSGGAYEQYF. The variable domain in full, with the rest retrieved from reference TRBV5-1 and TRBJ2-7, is KAGVTQTPRYLIKTRGQQVTLSCSPISGHRSVSWYQQTPGQGLQFLFEYFSETQRNKGNFPGRFSGRQFSNSRSEMNVSTLELGDSALYLCASRSGGAYEQYFGPGTRLTVT.

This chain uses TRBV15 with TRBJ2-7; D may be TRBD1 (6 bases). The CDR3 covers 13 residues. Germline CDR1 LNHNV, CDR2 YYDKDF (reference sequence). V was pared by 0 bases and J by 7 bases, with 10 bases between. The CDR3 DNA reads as TGTGCCACCAGCAGAGAACAGGGACGTGAGCAGTACTTC. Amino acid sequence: CATSREQGREQYF.

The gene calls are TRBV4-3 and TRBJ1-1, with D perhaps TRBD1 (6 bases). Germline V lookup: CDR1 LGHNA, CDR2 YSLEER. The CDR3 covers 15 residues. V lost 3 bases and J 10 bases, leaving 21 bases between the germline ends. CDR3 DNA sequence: TGCGCCAGCAGCCAGGACATCCAAGGGGACAATCGAGCTTTCTTT. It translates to CASSQDIQGDNRAFF.

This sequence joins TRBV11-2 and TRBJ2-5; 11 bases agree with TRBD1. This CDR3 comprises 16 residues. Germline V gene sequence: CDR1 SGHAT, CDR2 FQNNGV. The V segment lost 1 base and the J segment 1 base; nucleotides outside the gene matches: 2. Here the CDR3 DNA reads TGTGCCAGCAGCTTAGTTGGGACAGGGGGCCAAGAGACCCAGTACTTC. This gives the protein CASSLVGTGGQETQYF.